This entry features one T cell receptor (beta chain) sequence. PCR amplification relied on 60 Vbeta primers (plus 13 Jbeta primers). Repertoires were generated with immunoSEQ multiplex PCR, while TCRdb's copy carries only in-frame clones and drops some. The table has hundreds of thousands of clones, almost 85% seen once. This entry is derived from a study of cytomegalovirus exposure and HLA in healthy donors. CDR3 length: 14 residues. Trimming cost V 5 bases and J 5 bases; bases outside gene matches: 6. Per germline, CDR1 SGHVS and CDR2 FQNEAQ. Sequenced material: PBMCs. This rearrangement joins TRBV7-8 to TRBJ1-5; 7 bases align to TRBD1. The clonotype comes from a woman between 35 and 50 years old in good health and CMV-seronegative. CDR3 sequence: CASSLRDSYQPQHF. For the CDR3, the DNA is TGTGCCAGCAGCCTCCGGGACAGCTATCAGCCCCAGCATTTT. The whole variable domain, remainder taken from reference TRBV7-8 and TRBJ1-5, is GAGVSQSPRYKVAKRGQDVALRCDPISGHVSLFWYQQALGQGPEFLTYFQNEAQLDKSGLPSDRFFAERPEGSVSTLKIQRTQQEDSAVYLCASSLRDSYQPQHFGDGTRLSIL.